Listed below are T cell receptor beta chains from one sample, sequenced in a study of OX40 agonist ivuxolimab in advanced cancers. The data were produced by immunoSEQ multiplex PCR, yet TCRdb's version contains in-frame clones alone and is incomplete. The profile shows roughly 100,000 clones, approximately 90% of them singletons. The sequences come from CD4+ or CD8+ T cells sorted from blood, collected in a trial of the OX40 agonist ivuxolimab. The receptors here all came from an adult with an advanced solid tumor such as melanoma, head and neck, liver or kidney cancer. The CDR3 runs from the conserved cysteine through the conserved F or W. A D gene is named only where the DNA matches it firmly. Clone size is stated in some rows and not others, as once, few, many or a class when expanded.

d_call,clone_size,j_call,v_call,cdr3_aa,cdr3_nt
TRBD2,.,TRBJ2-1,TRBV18,CASSPRGLAGGYYNEQFF,TGTGCCAGCTCACCAAGAGGACTAGCGGGAGGTTACTACAATGAGCAGTTCTTC
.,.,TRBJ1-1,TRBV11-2,CASSLEVYRQNTEAFF,TGTGCCAGCAGCTTAGAGGTTTACAGGCAAAACACTGAAGCTTTCTTT
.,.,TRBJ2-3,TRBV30,CAWSASVNTQYF,TGTGCCTGGAGTGCCTCGGTGAATACGCAGTATTTT
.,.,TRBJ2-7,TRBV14,CASSQGAGLDLGKQYF,TGTGCCAGCAGCCAAGGAGCGGGCCTTGATCTGGGGAAGCAGTACTTC
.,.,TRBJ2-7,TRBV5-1,CASSSAGQLSSYEQYF,TGCGCCAGCAGCTCTGCCGGACAGCTTTCGTCCTACGAGCAGTACTTC
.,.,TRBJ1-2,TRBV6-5,CASSQNWGGEGYTF,TGTGCCAGCAGCCAAAATTGGGGGGGAGAGGGCTACACCTTC
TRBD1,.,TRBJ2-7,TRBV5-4,CASSPGTGGPYEQYF,TGTGCCAGCAGCCCCGGGACAGGGGGTCCCTACGAGCAGTACTTC
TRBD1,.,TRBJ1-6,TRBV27,CASSQGGVVLDNSPLHF,TGTGCCAGCAGCCAGGGGGGCGTAGTATTAGATAATTCACCCCTCCACTTT
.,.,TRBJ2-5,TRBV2,CASRETGETQYF,TGTGCCAGCAGGGAAACGGGGGAGACCCAGTACTTC
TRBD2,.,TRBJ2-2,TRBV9,CASSVVPSGRLAGELFF,TGTGCCAGCAGCGTAGTCCCTAGCGGGAGACTAGCCGGGGAGCTGTTTTTT
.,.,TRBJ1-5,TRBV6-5,CASSRTVSQPQHF,TGTGCCAGCAGTCGGACAGTCTCCCAGCCCCAGCATTTT
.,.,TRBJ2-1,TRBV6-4,CASSGSPGSSNEQFF,TGTGCCAGCAGTGGCTCCCCCGGGAGTTCGAATGAGCAGTTCTTC
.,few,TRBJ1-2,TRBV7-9,CASSLGIYGYTF,TGTGCCAGCAGCCTCGGGATCTATGGCTACACCTTC
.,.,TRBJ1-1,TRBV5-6,CASSFSYTEAFF,TGTGCCAGCAGCTTTTCTTACACTGAAGCTTTCTTT
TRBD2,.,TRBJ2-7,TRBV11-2,CASSLTRTSVYEQYF,TGTGCCAGCAGCTTAACCAGGACTAGCGTATACGAGCAGTACTTC
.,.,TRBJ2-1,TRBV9,CASSGPDPYNEQFF,TGTGCCAGCAGCGGACCGGACCCCTACAATGAGCAGTTCTTC
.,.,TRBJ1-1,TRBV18,CASSPPTATEAFF,TGTGCCAGCTCACCACCGACGGCAACCGAAGCTTTCTTT
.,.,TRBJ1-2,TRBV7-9,CASSPPPETWGYTF,TGTGCCAGCAGCCCCCCCCCAGAGACTTGGGGCTACACCTTC
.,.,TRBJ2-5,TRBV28,CASSFMYQETQYF,TGTGCCAGCAGTTTCATGTACCAAGAGACCCAGTACTTC
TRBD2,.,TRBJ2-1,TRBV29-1,CSVGAVAGGREEQFF,TGCAGCGTTGGAGCTGTAGCGGGAGGTCGCGAGGAGCAGTTCTTC